The 32 T cell receptor beta chains below come from one sample, sequenced in a study of blood T cells in healthy people across ages. It was with a sample-barcoded 5' primer and a J-beta primer mix that a second PCR of about 6 to 12 cycles was run. TCRdb called the 5' RACE reads again in MiXCR, with one record for every CDR3 protein. The profile covers approximately 800,000 distinct CDR3 sequences, with around three fifths appearing a single time and 20% to 30% taken by the ten largest. The sample comprised blood. The receptors stem from a man in his forties or fifties in good health.

The chain employs TRBV6-2 or TRBV6-3 and TRBJ2-5, with D possibly called TRBD1 or TRBD2 (5 bases each). The DNA end is more similar to TRBJ2-7, so the J call may be wrong. Germline CDR1 reads MNHEY; CDR2 reads SVGEGT. The CDR3 totals 14 residues. CDR3 bases: TGTGCCAGCAAATCTGGGGGAATATCCTACGAGCAGTACTTC. The encoded protein is CASKSGGISYEQYF.

This clonotype was observed a few times. The chain combines TRBV9 with TRBJ1-2; D is unresolved. Germline lookup yields CDR1 SGDLS and CDR2 YYNGEE. This CDR3 comprises 15 residues. Trimming shortened V by 0 bases and J by 0 bases, and 9 bases separated the two germline ends. CDR3 DNA: TGTGCCAGCAGCGTAGAAGGGCTAACTAACTATGGCTACACCTTC. The encoded protein is CASSVEGLTNYGYTF.

V is TRBV11-3 and J is TRBJ2-3, with D possibly TRBD2 on 6 matching bases. The CDR3 is 18 residues long. Germline V CDR1 and CDR2: SGHNT, YENEEA. Between the trimmed V and J ends, which lost 5 bases and 2 bases, there was a span of 23 bases. The CDR3 DNA reads TGTGCCAGCAGCCTTAAAAGGGCTAGCGAGAGGCCCACAGATACGCAGTATTTT. Translated, it gives CASSLKRASERPTDTQYF.

The chain combines TRBV5-1 with TRBJ2-1; tentatively, D is TRBD1 or TRBD2 (5 bases each). The CDR3 covers 17 residues. V was shortened by 4 bases and J by 7 bases, with 24 bases between the two germline ends. Germline V gene sequence: CDR1 SGHRS, CDR2 YFSETQ. In DNA, the CDR3 is TGCGCCAGCAGCACCGGGACCCGAGGATCCACTTCAAATGAGCAGTTCTTC. Translation gives CASSTGTRGSTSNEQFF.

The chain is built from TRBV7-2 and TRBJ1-5, with D possibly being TRBD1 (6 bases). The germline V gene encodes CDR1 SGHTA and CDR2 FQGNSA. Deletions cut 5 bases from V and 1 base from J, with 15 bases between. The CDR3 is 16 residues long. CDR3 in amino acids: CASSPPGARSNQPQHF. CDR3 coding DNA: TGTGCCAGCAGCCCCCCAGGGGCTAGGAGCAATCAGCCCCAGCATTTT. Full variable domain (rest looked up from reference TRBV7-2 and TRBJ1-5): GAGVSQSPSNKVTEKGKDVELRCDPISGHTALYWYRQSLGQGLEFLIYFQGNSAPDKSGLPSDRFSAERTGGSVSTLTIQRTQQEDSAVYLCASSPPGARSNQPQHFGDGTRLSIL.

This sequence joins TRBV5-1 and TRBJ2-2, with D possibly being TRBD2 (5 bases). V was trimmed by 1 base and J by 0 bases, leaving 10 bases between them. Germline CDR1 SGHRS, CDR2 YFSETQ. CDR3 length: 16 residues. CDR3 sequence reads: CASSLLSGPNTGELFF. The CDR3 DNA reads TGCGCCAGCAGCTTGCTGAGCGGACCGAACACCGGGGAGCTGTTTTTT.

This clonotype was detected once. The V call is TRBV29-1, the J call TRBJ2-5, with 8 bases fitting TRBD2. V was pared by 4 bases and J by 11 bases, with 15 bases of the junction left unmatched. Germline V CDR1 and CDR2: SQVTM, ANQGSEA. The CDR3 spans 14 residues. The CDR3 region has the DNA TGCAGCGTTGGGTCGCTAGCGGGTATTTATGAGCAGTACTTC. Translation: CSVGSLAGIYEQYF.

This rearrangement joins TRBV6-1 to TRBJ2-3; D remains unclear. V lost 4 bases to trimming and J lost 5 bases, with 7 bases between them. The length of the CDR3 is 12 residues. Germline V gene data show CDR1 as MNHNS and CDR2 as SASEGT. CDR3 sequence (DNA): TGTGCCAGCAGTGCGATGGTAGATACGCAGTATTTT. This sequence encodes CASSAMVDTQYF.

This clonotype has just a few counts. The chain recombines TRBV7-2 with TRBJ2-7; D uncertain. The closer fit of TRBJ2-5 to the DNA end suggests the J call may be wrong. CDR1 and CDR2 from the germline V gene are SGHTA and FQGNSA. This CDR3 comprises 13 residues. The CDR3 region has the DNA TGTGCCAGCAGCTTAAGCTCGGTTGGGACCCAGTACTTC. This translates into CASSLSSVGTQYF.

This chain uses TRBV4-1 with TRBJ2-7; no definite D call. V gave up 2 bases and J gave up 1 base, with 6 bases separating them. This CDR3 region has 13 residues. Germline V gene sequence: CDR1 MGHRA, CDR2 YSYEKL. The CDR3 reads CASSQTASYEQYF. CDR3 bases: TGCGCCAGCAGCCAAACAGCGTCCTACGAGCAGTACTTC.

The V call is TRBV5-1, the J call TRBJ2-3; D gene unclear. The CDR3 contains 11 residues. Trimming shortened V by 5 bases and J by 4 bases, and 5 bases separated the two germline ends. CDR1 is SGHRS, CDR2 YFSETQ, per germline. CDR3 residues: CASRMSDTQYF. The DNA for the CDR3 is TGCGCCAGCAGGATGTCAGATACGCAGTATTTT.

V is TRBV20-1 and J is TRBJ1-2; possibly TRBD1 for D (5 bases). CDR1 and CDR2 (germline): DFQATT, SNEGSKA (reference sequence). The CDR3 contains 15 residues. The V gene lost 0 bases and the J gene lost 4 bases, with 15 bases spanning the gap. This CDR3 reads CSARDFGGYPYGYTF. The CDR3 DNA sequence: TGCAGTGCTAGAGATTTTGGGGGTTACCCCTATGGCTACACCTTC.

This sequence joins TRBV28 and TRBJ1-6; TRBD1 aligns across 9 bases. The V segment lost 5 bases and the J segment 8 bases; nucleotides outside the gene matches: 4. Germline lookup yields CDR1 MDHEN and CDR2 SYDVKM. This CDR3 is built from 14 residues. The CDR3 DNA follows: TGTGCCAGCAGTGAGACAGGGGGGTATTCACCCCTCCACTTT. The encoded protein is CASSETGGYSPLHF.

V and J are TRBV20-1 and TRBJ2-4; 9 bases align to TRBD1. CDR3 length equals 14 residues. After removal of 6 bases from V and 7 bases from J, the junction contained 10 bases not matched to a gene. Germline V gives CDR1 DFQATT, CDR2 SNEGSKA (reference sequence). The CDR3 sequence is CSAPDRGRRNIQYF. In DNA, the CDR3 is TGCAGTGCCCCCGACAGGGGGAGACGGAACATTCAGTACTTC.

Only one count was recorded for this clonotype. The rearrangement links TRBV7-2 to TRBJ2-2; no firm D call. The CDR3 totals 16 residues. CDR1 SGHTA and CDR2 FQGNSA come from the germline V gene. Trimming removed 3 bases from V and 0 bases from J, with 11 bases in between. CDR3 sequence reads: CASSFLSRANTGELFF. DNA of the CDR3: TGTGCCAGCAGCTTCCTTAGCAGAGCGAACACCGGGGAGCTGTTTTTT.

This clonotype occurred a few times. J is TRBJ2-7 and V is TRBV7-2; D uncertain. Looked up from germline, CDR1 is SGHTA and CDR2 is FQGNSA. Trimming pared 5 bases from V and 0 bases from J, leaving 8 bases between. This CDR3 contains 13 residues. For the CDR3, the DNA is TGTGCCAGCAGCCGTCCGAGCTCCTACGAGCAGTACTTC. Translated, it gives CASSRPSSYEQYF.

The rearrangement joins TRBV4-2 to TRBJ2-1; 9 nucleotides agree with TRBD2. Germline-derived CDR1 and CDR2 are LGHNA and YNFKEQ. The V segment lost 0 bases and the J segment 13 bases; nucleotides outside the gene matches: 13. The CDR3 has 16 residues. DNA for the CDR3: TGTGCCAGCAGCCAAGACGGACTAGCGTCCCCTGGGGGCCAGTTCTTC. This translates into CASSQDGLASPGGQFF.

This clonotype was picked up a small number of times. The rearrangement links TRBV7-8 to TRBJ2-7; possibly TRBD1 for D (6 bases). Trimming took off 0 bases at V and 0 bases at J, with 12 bases between the two ends. CDR1 and CDR2 (germline): SGHVS, FQNEAQ. This CDR3 has 16 amino acids. The CDR3 protein is CASSLAGTGISYEQYF. The CDR3 bases are TGTGCCAGCAGCTTAGCGGGAACAGGGATCTCCTACGAGCAGTACTTC.

V and J are TRBV29-1 and TRBJ1-2; unclear D gene. Between the trimmed V and J ends, which lost 4 bases and 4 bases, there was a span of 10 bases. Germline lookup yields CDR1 SQVTM and CDR2 ANQGSEA. CDR3 length: 12 amino acids. The CDR3 DNA reads as TGCAGCGTTGCTTTGGAGGGCTATGGCTACACCTTC. It specifies CSVALEGYGYTF.

The chain employs TRBV11-3 and TRBJ2-1, with D possibly TRBD1 on 6 matching bases. This CDR3 is built from 12 residues. Germline values: CDR1 SGHNT, CDR2 YENEEA. The V gene lost 6 bases and the J gene lost 10 bases, with 13 bases spanning the gap. Written as DNA, the CDR3 is TGTGCCAGCAGTGGGTGGGGGCAAGAGCAGTTCTTC. Amino acids: CASSGWGQEQFF.

Turning to this clonotype: One end of the junction fails to match germline, which may point to a read error. This chain joins TRBV14 and TRBJ2-5; D gene ambiguous. Germline values: CDR1 SGHDN, CDR2 FVKESK. This CDR3 has 13 amino acids. This CDR3 reads CASSPDLWYEQHF. As DNA, the CDR3 is TGTGCCAGCAGCCCAGACCTGTGGTACGAGCAGCACTTC.

V and J are TRBV28 and TRBJ1-1; D call uncertain. The CDR3 has 14 residues. The V end lost 6 bases, the J end lost 10 bases, and 21 bases lay between the germline ends. CDR1 is MDHEN, CDR2 SYDVKM, per germline. The CDR3 reads CASSLNADLRAAFF. Written as DNA, the CDR3 is TGTGCCAGCAGCCTGAATGCTGACCTTAGGGCAGCTTTCTTT.

In the case of this clonotype: A much larger clone is a single base away; this may be a read error. The rearrangement uses TRBV29-1 and TRBJ2-4; 10 nucleotides agree with TRBD1. This CDR3 is 15 amino acids long. Germline V CDR1 and CDR2: SQVTM, ANQGSEA. Trimming cost V 6 bases and J 13 bases; bases outside gene matches: 18. The CDR3 DNA is TGCAGCGTAGCCGGGACAGGGGAGTTTTTGGGGGAGCAGTACTTC. Encoded protein: CSVAGTGEFLGEQYF.

The CDR3 DNA is TGTGCCCTATTCAGGGAGACCCAGTACTTC. Protein sequence: CALFRETQYF. The chain has TRBV2 and TRBJ2-7; D uncertain. The DNA end is more similar to TRBJ2-5, so the J call may be wrong. The CDR3 runs 10 residues. The germline gives CDR1 SNHLY, CDR2 FYNNEI.

The V and J genes are TRBV3-1 and TRBJ2-6, with D perhaps matching TRBD1 (6 bases). The CDR3 has 15 residues. The V gene's germline CDR1 is LGHDT and CDR2 YNNKEL (reference sequence). V was clipped by 8 bases and J by 4 bases, with 15 bases between them. The CDR3 nucleotides read TGTGCCAGCGGAGGAAACAGGGAAGGGGCCAACGTCCTGACTTTC. It codes for CASGGNREGANVLTF.

A few counts support this clonotype. The V call is TRBV4-1, the J call TRBJ2-5; the D gene could be TRBD1 or TRBD2 (6 bases each). The CDR3 length is 16 residues. Germline V CDR1 and CDR2: MGHRA, YSYEKL. Deletions cut 4 bases from V and 0 bases from J, with 15 bases between. CDR3 sequence reads: CASSPGFGGYQETQYF. The CDR3 DNA sequence: TGCGCCAGCAGCCCGGGGTTCGGGGGCTACCAAGAGACCCAGTACTTC.

The rearrangement joins TRBV5-5 to TRBJ2-4, with D hard to call. The V and J ends lost 0 bases and 0 bases respectively, with 7 bases between them. This CDR3 has 15 amino acids. Germline V CDR1 and CDR2: SGHKS, YYEKEE (reference sequence). CDR3 bases: TGTGCCAGCAGCTTGGTAACGCTAGCCAAAAACATTCAGTACTTC. This sequence encodes CASSLVTLAKNIQYF.

This rearrangement joins TRBV12-3 or TRBV12-4 to TRBJ2-7; the D is unclear. The V end lost 3 bases, the J end lost 6 bases, and 6 bases lay between the germline ends. The CDR3 covers 11 residues. The chain's CDR3 is CASSFRCEQYF. The CDR3 DNA reads TGTGCCAGCAGTTTTCGCTGCGAGCAGTACTTC.

The chain joins TRBV7-3 to TRBJ2-5, with TRBD2 matching 9 bases. Germline V CDR1 and CDR2: SGHTA, FQGTGA. Losses at the gene ends were 5 bases for V and 4 bases for J; bases not matched to a gene: 11. This CDR3 has 16 residues. The CDR3 sequence is CASSPIGRGGGETQYF. For the CDR3, the DNA is TGTGCCAGCAGCCCAATCGGGCGGGGGGGTGGAGAGACCCAGTACTTC.

The chain uses TRBV20-1 and TRBJ2-7, with TRBD1 matching over 11 bases. V gave up 5 bases and J gave up 0 bases; unmatched junction bases: 6. The CDR3 is 15 residues long. Per the germline V gene, CDR1 is DFQATT and CDR2 is SNEGSKA (reference sequence). The CDR3 coding sequence is TGCAGTGCTTCACCCGGGACAGGGGGCTCCTACGAGCAGTACTTC. Translation gives CSASPGTGGSYEQYF.

For this clonotype: A much larger clonotype is one base distant, so this may be a read error. The chain couples TRBV12-3 or TRBV12-4 to TRBJ2-5; D is undetermined. CDR3 length equals 11 residues. This CDR3 reads CASTPQEAQYF. In nucleotides, the CDR3 is TGTGCCAGCACCCCTCAAGAGGCCCAGTACTTC.

This chain connects TRBV15 to TRBJ2-1, with D maybe TRBD1 (5 bases). V was shortened by 1 base and J by 2 bases, with 12 bases between the two germline ends. The germline V gene has CDR1 LNHNV and CDR2 YYDKDF (reference sequence). This CDR3 is 16 amino acids long. The CDR3, as DNA: TGTGCCACCAGCAGAGGTTGGCAGGGAACCTACAATGAGCAGTTCTTC. Its translation: CATSRGWQGTYNEQFF.